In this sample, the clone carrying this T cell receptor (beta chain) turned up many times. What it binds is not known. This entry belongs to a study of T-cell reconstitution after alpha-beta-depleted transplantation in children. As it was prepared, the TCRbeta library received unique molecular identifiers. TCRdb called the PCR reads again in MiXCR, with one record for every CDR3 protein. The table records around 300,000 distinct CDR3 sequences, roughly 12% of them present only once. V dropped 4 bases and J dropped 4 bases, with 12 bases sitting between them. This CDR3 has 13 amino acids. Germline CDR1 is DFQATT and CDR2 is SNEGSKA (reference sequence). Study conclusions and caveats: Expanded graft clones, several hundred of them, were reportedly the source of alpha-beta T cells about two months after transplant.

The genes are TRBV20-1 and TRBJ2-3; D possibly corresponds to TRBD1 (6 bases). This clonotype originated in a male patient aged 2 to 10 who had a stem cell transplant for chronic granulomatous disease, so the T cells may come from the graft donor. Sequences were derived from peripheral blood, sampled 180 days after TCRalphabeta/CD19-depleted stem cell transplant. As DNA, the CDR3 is TGCAGTGCTATTAAGACAGGCCCAGATACGCAGTATTTT. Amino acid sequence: CSAIKTGPDTQYF.